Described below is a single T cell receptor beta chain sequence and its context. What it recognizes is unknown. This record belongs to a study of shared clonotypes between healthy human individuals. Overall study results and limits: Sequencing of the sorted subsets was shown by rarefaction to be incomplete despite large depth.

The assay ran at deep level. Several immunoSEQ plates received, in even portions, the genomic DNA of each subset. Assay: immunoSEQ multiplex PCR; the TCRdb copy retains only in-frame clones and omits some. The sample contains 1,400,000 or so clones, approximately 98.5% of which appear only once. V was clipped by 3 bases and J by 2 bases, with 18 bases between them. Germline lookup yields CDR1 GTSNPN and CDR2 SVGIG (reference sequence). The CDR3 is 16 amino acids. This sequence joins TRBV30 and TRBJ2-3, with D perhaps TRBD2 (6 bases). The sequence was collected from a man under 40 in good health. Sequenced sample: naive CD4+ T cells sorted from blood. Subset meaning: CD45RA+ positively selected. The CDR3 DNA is TGTGCCTGGAGGGGGGGAGCAGGGAGCTACACAGATACGCAGTATTTT. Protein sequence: CAWRGGAGSYTDTQYF. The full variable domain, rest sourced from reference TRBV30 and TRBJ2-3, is SQTIHQWPATLVQPVGSPLSLECTVEGTSNPNLYWYRQAAGRGLQLLFYSVGIGQISSEVPQNLSASRPQDRQFILSSKKLLLSDSGFYLCAWRGGAGSYTDTQYFGPGTRLTVL.